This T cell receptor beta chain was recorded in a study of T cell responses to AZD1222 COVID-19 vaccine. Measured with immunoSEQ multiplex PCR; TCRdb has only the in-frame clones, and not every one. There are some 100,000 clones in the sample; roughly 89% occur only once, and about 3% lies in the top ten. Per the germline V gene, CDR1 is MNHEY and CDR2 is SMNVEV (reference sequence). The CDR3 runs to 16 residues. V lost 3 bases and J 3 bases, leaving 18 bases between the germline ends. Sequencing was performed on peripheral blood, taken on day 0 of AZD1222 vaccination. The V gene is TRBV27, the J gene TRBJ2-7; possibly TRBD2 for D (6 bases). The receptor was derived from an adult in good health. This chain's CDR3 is CASSFRGRGVVYEQYF. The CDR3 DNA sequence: TGTGCCAGCAGTTTTCGGGGCCGCGGGGTAGTCTACGAGCAGTACTTC.